This T cell receptor beta chain came from a study of cytomegalovirus exposure and HLA in healthy donors. The repertoire was sequenced with immunoSEQ multiplex PCR; TCRdb's copy has only in-frame clones and lacks some. The data hold 150,000 to 180,000 clones, with roughly 84% observed a single time. The TCR was taken from a human donor in good health. Material: PBMCs.

The CDR3 region has the DNA TGTGCCAGCAGCCCGACCCGTCGGGGGGGCTCCTACAATGAGCAGTTCTTC. It specifies CASSPTRRGGSYNEQFF. J is TRBJ2-1 and V is TRBV7-2, with 8 bases that match TRBD2. The germline CDR1 and CDR2 sequences are SGHTA and FQGNSA. The CDR3 sequence is 17 residues long. V gave up 5 bases and J gave up 0 bases; unmatched junction bases: 9.